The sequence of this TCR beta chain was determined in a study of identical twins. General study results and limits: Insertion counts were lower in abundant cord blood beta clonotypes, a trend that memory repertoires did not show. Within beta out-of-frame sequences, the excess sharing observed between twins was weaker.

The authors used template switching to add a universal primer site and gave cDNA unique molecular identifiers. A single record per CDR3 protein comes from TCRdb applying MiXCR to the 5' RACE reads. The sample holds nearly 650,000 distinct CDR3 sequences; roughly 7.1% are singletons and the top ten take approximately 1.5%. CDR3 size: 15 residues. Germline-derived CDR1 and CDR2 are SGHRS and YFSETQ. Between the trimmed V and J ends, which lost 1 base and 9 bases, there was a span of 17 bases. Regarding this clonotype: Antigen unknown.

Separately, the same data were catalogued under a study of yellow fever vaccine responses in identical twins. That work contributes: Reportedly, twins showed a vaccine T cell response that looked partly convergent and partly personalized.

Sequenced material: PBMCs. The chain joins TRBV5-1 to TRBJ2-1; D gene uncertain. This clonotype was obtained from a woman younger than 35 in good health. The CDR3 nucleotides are TGCGCCAGCAGCTTGCCATCCCTGGTTGGAACTGAGCAGTTCTTC. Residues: CASSLPSLVGTEQFF. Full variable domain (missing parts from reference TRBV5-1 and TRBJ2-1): KAGVTQTPRYLIKTRGQQVTLSCSPISGHRSVSWYQQTPGQGLQFLFEYFSETQRNKGNFPGRFSGRQFSNSRSEMNVSTLELGDSALYLCASSLPSLVGTEQFFGPGTRLTVL.